The entry that follows covers one T cell receptor beta chain sequence. Antigen: not known. V gave up 0 bases and J gave up 6 bases; unmatched junction bases: 6. The V gene's germline CDR1 is SNHLY and CDR2 FYNNEI. The length of the CDR3 is 15 residues. This sample stems from a study of cytomegalovirus exposure and HLA in healthy donors. Study-wide results and caveats: Of the V segments, some could not be distinguished, including TRBV6-2 and TRBV6-3, and were excluded. A later analysis revealed that TCR association rates differed between HLA loci, peaking at DRB1 and bottoming out at HLA-C. Only CMV serostatus was available as immune exposure information.

With 60 Vbeta and 13 Jbeta primers, the PCR was carried out. Data came from immunoSEQ multiplex PCR; TCRdb stores just in-frame clones and leaves some out. The table includes just over 150,000 clones, approximately 81% detected once. The V and J genes are TRBV2 and TRBJ2-7; 9 nucleotides line up with TRBD2. This sequence originates from a man aged 18 to 35 in good health and CMV-seronegative. The sequencing input was PBMCs. The CDR3 spells CASSEAGREGSEQYF. The CDR3 DNA follows: TGTGCCAGCAGTGAAGCGGGGCGGGAGGGGTCCGAGCAGTACTTC.